This note documents a single T cell receptor (beta chain) sequence. Libraries were prepared by immunoSEQ multiplex PCR; TCRdb keeps only in-frame clonotypes and omits some of them. In the table there are fewer than 200,000 clones, under 90% of which are singletons. The length of the CDR3 is 14 residues. Trimming cost V 4 bases and J 2 bases; bases outside gene matches: 4. Germline V gene data show CDR1 as SGHRS and CDR2 as YFSETQ. These data originate in a study of blood T cell repertoires in COVID-19. The rearrangement uses TRBV5-1 and TRBJ2-3; TRBD1 agrees at 7 bases. Sequencing was carried out using peripheral blood. The TCR was taken from a man aged 55 to 69 with acute or convalescent COVID-19. The CDR3 bases are TGCGCCAGCAGCCCGACAGGGATCACAGATACGCAGTATTTT. Encoded protein: CASSPTGITDTQYF.